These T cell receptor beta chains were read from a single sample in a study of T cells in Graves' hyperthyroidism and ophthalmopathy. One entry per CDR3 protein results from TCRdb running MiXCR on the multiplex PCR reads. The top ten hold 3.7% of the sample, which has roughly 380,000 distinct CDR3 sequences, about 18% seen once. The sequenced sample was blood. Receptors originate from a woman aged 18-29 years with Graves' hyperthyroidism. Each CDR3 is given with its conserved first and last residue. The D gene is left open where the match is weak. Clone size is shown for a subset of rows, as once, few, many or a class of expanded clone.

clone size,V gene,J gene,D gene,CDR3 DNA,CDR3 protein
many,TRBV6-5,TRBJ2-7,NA,TGTGCCAGCAGTTCGCCGGGAGTCAACTACGAGCAGTACTTC,CASSSPGVNYEQYF
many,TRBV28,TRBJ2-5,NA,TGTGCCAGCCTAAGGTTGGGCCAAGAGACCCAGTACTTC,CASLRLGQETQYF
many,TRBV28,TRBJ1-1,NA,TGTGCCAGCAGTTCTGACAGTACTGAAGCTTTCTTT,CASSSDSTEAFF
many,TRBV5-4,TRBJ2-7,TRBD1,TGTGCCAGCAGCACCCTGGACAGGGACGAGCAGTACTTC,CASSTLDRDEQYF
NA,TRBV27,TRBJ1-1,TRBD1,TGTGCCAGCAGTCCCTGGGACAGCCCGAACACTGAAGCTTTCTTT,CASSPWDSPNTEAFF
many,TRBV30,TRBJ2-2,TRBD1,TGTGCCTGGACCAGGGGGCAATACACCGGGGAGCTATTTTTT,CAWTRGQYTGELFF
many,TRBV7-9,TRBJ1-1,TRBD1,TGTGCCAGCAGCTTCAGGGGGCGGAACACTGAAGCTTTCTTT,CASSFRGRNTEAFF
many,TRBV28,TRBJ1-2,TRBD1,TGTGCCAGCAGTTCCTCGACAGGGGGATCAAACTATGGCTACACCTTC,CASSSSTGGSNYGYTF
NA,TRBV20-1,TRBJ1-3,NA,TGCAGTGTCAGGAACCAGGGAAGAAACACCATATATTTT,CSVRNQGRNTIYF
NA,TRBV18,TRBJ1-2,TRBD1,TGTGCCAGCTCCGACAGGGTCGGCTACACCTTC,CASSDRVGYTF
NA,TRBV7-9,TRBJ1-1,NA,TGTGCCAGCAGCGACACGGGGTCAGCTTTCTTT,CASSDTGSAFF
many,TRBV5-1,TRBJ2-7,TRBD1,TGCGCCAGCAGATCAACAGGGGGTGAGCAGTACTTC,CASRSTGGEQYF
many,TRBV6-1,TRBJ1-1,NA,TGTGCCAGCAGCCCGGACGGTTTCATGAACACTGAAGCTTTCTTT,CASSPDGFMNTEAFF
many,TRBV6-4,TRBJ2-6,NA,TGTGCCAGCACCACAGCGATTAAGCTCTCTGGGGCCAACGTCCTGACTTTC,CASTTAIKLSGANVLTF
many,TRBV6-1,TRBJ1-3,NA,TGTGCCAGCAGTGAAAAACGAGGGGAACACTTCTCTGGAAACACCATATATTTT,CASSEKRGEHFSGNTIYF
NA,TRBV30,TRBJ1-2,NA,TGTGCCTGGAGGGACTCAGGGTCCTATGGCTACACCTTC,CAWRDSGSYGYTF
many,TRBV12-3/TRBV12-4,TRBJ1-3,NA,TGTGCCAGCAGTTTCTCCGGAACGTCTGGAAACACCATATATTTT,CASSFSGTSGNTIYF
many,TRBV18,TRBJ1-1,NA,TGTGCCAGCTCACCATCGTTCTTGAACACTGAAGCTTTCTTT,CASSPSFLNTEAFF
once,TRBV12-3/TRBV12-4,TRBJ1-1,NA,TGTGCCAGCAGTTTAATGCAGGGTACGAACACTGAAGCTTTCTTT,CASSLMQGTNTEAFF
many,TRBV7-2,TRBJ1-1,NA,TGTGCCAGCAGCCCCCAGGACACTGAAGCTTTCTTT,CASSPQDTEAFF
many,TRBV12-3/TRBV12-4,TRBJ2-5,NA,TGTGCCAGCAGTCGTGGACGGAGCCAAGAGACCCAGTACTTC,CASSRGRSQETQYF
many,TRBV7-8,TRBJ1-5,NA,TGTGCCAGCAGCTTGCGTGACAGACTTAGCAATCAGCCCCAGCATTTT,CASSLRDRLSNQPQHF
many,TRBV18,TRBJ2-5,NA,TGTGCCAGCTCCCCAAGACGAGTTCAAGAGACCCAGTACTTC,CASSPRRVQETQYF
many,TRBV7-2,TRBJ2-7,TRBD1,TGTGCCAGCAGCCGACAGGGTGTAACCTACGAGCAGTACTTC,CASSRQGVTYEQYF
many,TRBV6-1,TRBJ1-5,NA,TGTGCCAGCAGTGAACGACCCAATCAGCCCCAGCATTTT,CASSERPNQPQHF
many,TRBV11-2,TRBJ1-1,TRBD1,TGTGCCAGCAGCCCCAGGGGGGGGTTCAGCACTGAAGCTTTCTTT,CASSPRGGFSTEAFF